Listed below are T cell receptor beta chains from one sample, sequenced in a study of CD8 T cells in ankylosing spondylitis. TCRdb re-derived calls from the 5' RACE reads in MiXCR, one entry per CDR3 protein. In the table there are hundreds of thousands of distinct CDR3 sequences, 20% to 25% of which are singletons. The source material was blood, either unsorted or a sorted T cell fraction (not recorded which). These receptors were taken from a male donor with ankylosing spondylitis or in good health (not recorded which). The CDR3 runs from the conserved cysteine through the conserved F or W. A D gene is named only where the DNA matches it firmly.

d_call: TRBD1; v_call: TRBV24-1; j_call: TRBJ2-1; cdr3_aa: CATGWDRGSNEQFF
d_call: -; v_call: TRBV11-2; j_call: TRBJ2-7; cdr3_aa: CASSLMGYEQYF
d_call: -; v_call: TRBV3-1; j_call: TRBJ1-2; cdr3_aa: CASSQVESTLYGYTF
d_call: -; v_call: TRBV20-1; j_call: TRBJ2-3; cdr3_aa: CSASDILGGPTDTQYF
d_call: -; v_call: TRBV9; j_call: TRBJ2-3; cdr3_aa: CASSVETIKTDTQYF
d_call: -; v_call: TRBV24-1; j_call: TRBJ2-2; cdr3_aa: CATSDLRSTGELFF
d_call: TRBD1; v_call: TRBV24-1; j_call: TRBJ2-7; cdr3_aa: CATRGQGGEQYF
d_call: TRBD2; v_call: TRBV5-5; j_call: TRBJ2-7; cdr3_aa: CASSSTSGAFYEQYF
d_call: -; v_call: TRBV29-1; j_call: TRBJ2-2; cdr3_aa: CSVERINTGELFF
d_call: -; v_call: TRBV4-1; j_call: TRBJ2-3; cdr3_aa: CASSQDPRVHTDTQYF
d_call: -; v_call: TRBV5-5; j_call: TRBJ2-7; cdr3_aa: CARSPWLSYEQYF
d_call: -; v_call: TRBV15; j_call: TRBJ2-5; cdr3_aa: CATSRGWRAQETQYF
d_call: -; v_call: TRBV6-5; j_call: TRBJ2-5; cdr3_aa: CASSYSGVGQETQYF
d_call: -; v_call: TRBV6-4; j_call: TRBJ2-1; cdr3_aa: CASSDSLEGEQFF
d_call: -; v_call: TRBV20-1; j_call: TRBJ2-1; cdr3_aa: CSASDLGSFNEQFF
d_call: TRBD1; v_call: TRBV27; j_call: TRBJ2-3; cdr3_aa: CASSLGTGAGTQYF
d_call: -; v_call: TRBV9; j_call: TRBJ2-3; cdr3_aa: CASSDWGSGDTQYF
d_call: -; v_call: TRBV28; j_call: TRBJ2-7; cdr3_aa: CASSLRQTDYEQYF
d_call: -; v_call: TRBV5-4; j_call: TRBJ2-1; cdr3_aa: CASSSVRDEQFF
d_call: -; v_call: TRBV12-3/TRBV12-4; j_call: TRBJ2-6; cdr3_aa: CASSYRPGANVLTF
d_call: TRBD2; v_call: TRBV3-1; j_call: TRBJ2-3; cdr3_aa: CASSNTLLASGEDQNTQYF
d_call: -; v_call: TRBV7-9; j_call: TRBJ2-4; cdr3_aa: CASSLVGRQDIQYF
d_call: -; v_call: TRBV9; j_call: TRBJ2-5; cdr3_aa: CASSPSGEVTLQETQYF
d_call: TRBD1; v_call: TRBV6-1; j_call: TRBJ2-5; cdr3_aa: CASSHGTDKDRETQYF